This TCR beta chain was documented in a study of beta chain features in type 1 diabetes. The sample holds a few counts of this clone. The antigen is undetermined. The study's findings and limits: Lower insertion and higher deletion counts appeared at VDJ junctions in type 1 diabetes patients. Moderate yet significant TCRB CDR3 shortening was seen in Type 1 diabetes patients in all four CD4+ subsets.

Markers CD45RO/CCR7/CD25/CD127/CD95/CD27 served to sort CD4+ naive, central memory, regulatory and stem cell-like memory cells. Isolated RNA was reverse transcribed in full, so expressed TCRB transcripts were sequenced. Data came from immunoSEQ multiplex PCR; TCRdb stores just in-frame clones and leaves some out. The sample consists of under 300,000 clones, approximately 15% of them appearing once. V was pared by 8 bases and J by 6 bases, with 8 bases of the junction left unmatched. CDR1 and CDR2 from the germline V gene are MGHRA and YSYEKL. The CDR3 contains 14 residues. V gene TRBV4-1 combines with J gene TRBJ2-1; 9 bases align to TRBD2. The source is a man under 40 with type 1 diabetes. Source material: naive CD4+ T cells from blood. CDR3 protein: CASGGRGGANEQFF. DNA for the CDR3: TGCGCCAGCGGGGGGCGCGGGGGGGCCAATGAGCAGTTCTTC.